The 28 T cell receptor beta chains listed next were all sequenced from one sample in a study of blood T cell repertoires in COVID-19. Only in-frame clones appear in the TCRdb table, and some are missing; sequencing was by immunoSEQ multiplex PCR. The sample carries 300,000 to 400,000 clones, around 87% recorded once. The sample taken for sequencing was peripheral blood. The receptors here all came from a man aged 45-65 years with active or convalescent COVID-19.

The chain recombines TRBV10-3 with TRBJ2-3; TRBD2 matches at 7 bases. This CDR3 contains 15 residues. Germline CDR1 is ENHRY and CDR2 is SYGVKD. V shed 6 bases and J 0 bases; nucleotides not matched to a gene: 6. The CDR3 spells CAISTRGVSTDTQYF. CDR3 DNA: TGTGCCATCAGCACCCGGGGGGTAAGCACAGATACGCAGTATTTT.

J is TRBJ1-4 and V is TRBV28; 7 bases line up with TRBD1. V shed 7 bases, J shed 5 bases, and the junction held 7 bases outside the gene matches. The CDR3 runs to 14 residues. The germline V gene encodes CDR1 MDHEN and CDR2 SYDVKM. The CDR3 is CASNEGGANEKLFF. CDR3 nucleotides: TGTGCCAGCAACGAAGGGGGCGCGAATGAAAAACTGTTTTTT.

The CDR3 reads CASSLGPSNYGYTF. Here the CDR3 DNA reads TGTGCCAGCAGCTTAGGGCCTTCTAACTATGGCTACACCTTC. The rearrangement links TRBV7-2 to TRBJ1-2, with no clear D. Germline CDR1 is SGHTA and CDR2 is FQGNSA. CDR3 size: 14 residues. Trimming pared 1 base from V and 0 bases from J, leaving 6 bases between.

The chain has TRBV7-2 and TRBJ2-3; no clear D gene. The CDR3 has 13 residues. Germline V gives CDR1 SGHTA, CDR2 FQGNSA. V lost 1 base and J lost 1, with 3 bases in between. Here the CDR3 DNA reads TGTGCCAGCAGCTTAGAGCGCACAGATACGCAGTATTTT. Its translation: CASSLERTDTQYF.

CDR3 amino acids: CASTGQRSLYGYTF. The CDR3 nucleotides are TGTGCCAGCACTGGACAGCGATCTCTCTATGGCTACACCTTC. The V call is TRBV2, the J call TRBJ1-2; D possibly corresponds to TRBD1 (6 bases). The V and J ends lost 7 bases and 4 bases respectively, with 16 bases between them. In germline, CDR1 is SNHLY, CDR2 FYNNEI. The length of the CDR3 is 14 residues.

This chain connects TRBV2 to TRBJ2-1, with 11 bases identical to TRBD2. V shed 6 bases, J shed 8 bases, and the junction held 12 bases outside the gene matches. Germline V gene data show CDR1 as SNHLY and CDR2 as FYNNEI. The CDR3 has 16 amino acids. The CDR3 bases are TGTGCCAGCAGGAGAACCGGGACTAGCGGTAGGGATGAGCAGTTCTTC. Translating it yields CASRRTGTSGRDEQFF. The complete variable domain, with remaining parts taken from reference TRBV2 and TRBJ2-1, reads EPEVTQTPSHQVTQMGQEVILRCVPISNHLYFYWYRQILGQKVEFLVSFYNNEISEKSEIFDDQFSVERPDGSNFTLKIRSTKLEDSAMYFCASRRTGTSGRDEQFFGPGTRLTVL.

The chain uses TRBV13 and TRBJ1-2, with 9 bases aligning to TRBD1. Germline V gene lookup returns CDR1 PRHDT and CDR2 FYEKMQ (reference sequence). The CDR3 loop spans 15 amino acids. V was clipped by 5 bases and J by 5 bases; unmatched bases: 9. The CDR3 DNA sequence: TGTGCCAGCAGCCCTCACCTGGGACAGGGTTATGGCTACACCTTC. It translates to CASSPHLGQGYGYTF.

The chain combines TRBV19 with TRBJ2-1; tentatively, D is TRBD1 (6 bases). Trimming stripped 3 bases from V and 9 bases from J, with 12 bases between. Per germline, CDR1 LNHDA and CDR2 SQIVND (reference sequence). The CDR3 has 13 residues. CDR3 amino acids: CASSMGRGVEQFF. CDR3 coding DNA: TGTGCCAGTAGTATGGGCAGGGGAGTTGAGCAGTTCTTC. Combining the CDR3 with reference TRBV19 and TRBJ2-1 gives the whole variable domain DGGITQSPKYLFRKEGQNVTLSCEQNLNHDAMYWYRQDPGQGLRLIYYSQIVNDFQKGDIAEGYSVSREKKESFPLTVTSAQKNPTAFYLCASSMGRGVEQFFGPGTRLTVL.

Turning to this clone: This specimen includes other DNA sequences encoding the same CDR3. This chain joins TRBV19 and TRBJ1-5; 8 positions match TRBD1. Looked up from germline, CDR1 is LNHDA and CDR2 is SQIVND (reference sequence). Trimming cost V 3 bases and J 7 bases; bases outside gene matches: 8. This CDR3 is built from 15 residues. The chain's CDR3 is CASSIWAGGVQPQHF. In nucleotides, the CDR3 is TGTGCCAGTAGTATCTGGGCAGGGGGCGTCCAGCCCCAGCATTTT.

CDR3 in amino acids: CASSLGDRGFGNQPQHF. The DNA for the CDR3 is TGTGCCAGCAGCTTAGGGGACAGGGGGTTCGGCAATCAGCCCCAGCATTTT. J is TRBJ1-5 and V is TRBV7-9; TRBD1 matches 11 bases. V dropped 1 base and J dropped 2; count of bases not matched to a gene: 4. The CDR3 loop spans 17 amino acids. Per the germline V gene, CDR1 is SEHNR and CDR2 is FQNEAQ (reference sequence).

V gene TRBV6-5 combines with J gene TRBJ1-2, with 8 bases lining up with TRBD1. The CDR3 is made up of 14 amino acids. Germline-derived CDR1 and CDR2 are MNHEY and SVGAGI. V trimming: 7 bases; J trimming: 3 bases; junction bases outside the gene matches: 7. The CDR3 sequence is CASNPTGGDYGYTF. The CDR3 DNA sequence: TGTGCCAGCAATCCCACAGGGGGAGACTATGGCTACACCTTC.

The V gene is TRBV7-2, the J gene TRBJ2-5, with 14 bases identical to TRBD2. Germline V CDR1 and CDR2: SGHTA, FQGNSA. This CDR3 is 14 amino acids long. Trimming at V came to 2 bases and at J to 10 bases, leaving 3 bases not matched to a gene. In DNA form, the CDR3 reads TGTGCCAGCAGCTTATCCGGACTAGCGGGGGGCCAGTACTTC. It yields the protein CASSLSGLAGGQYF.

This clone was seen once. The chain recombines TRBV6-5 with TRBJ2-7; 9 nucleotides agree with TRBD2. There are 15 residues in the CDR3. CDR1 MNHEY and CDR2 SVGAGI come from the germline V gene. The V segment lost 6 bases and the J segment 4 bases; nucleotides outside the gene matches: 10. CDR3 DNA: TGTGCCAGCAGCGAGGGTAGCGGGAGTCTATACGAGCAGTACTTC. Translation gives CASSEGSGSLYEQYF.

In its sample, this clone was seen a few times. The CDR3 sequence: CASSLVRGLAGSGEQFF. DNA of the CDR3: TGTGCCAGCAGCTTAGTCAGGGGACTAGCGGGATCGGGTGAGCAGTTCTTC. V is TRBV7-8 and J is TRBJ2-1; 13 bases fit TRBD2. The CDR3 runs to 17 residues. The ends lost 1 base at V and 9 bases at J; junction bases unmatched: 9. Germline CDR1 SGHVS, CDR2 FQNEAQ.

The chain is built from TRBV5-6 and TRBJ1-1, with D hard to call. Trimming shortened V by 5 bases and J by 0 bases, and 14 bases separated the two germline ends. The germline V gene has CDR1 SGHDT and CDR2 YYEEEE. The CDR3 spans 15 residues. CDR3 sequence: CASSGYSRMNTEAFF. Here the CDR3 DNA reads TGTGCCAGCAGTGGGTACAGTAGGATGAACACTGAAGCTTTCTTT.

This clone has only a few counts. This chain links TRBV21-1 with TRBJ1-5; the DNA was not compared with TRBD1, the D call given in the table. TRBV21-1 is a pseudogene. CDR3 length: 17 residues. The CDR3: CASSKVGRQGGNQPQHF. CDR3 nucleotides: TGTGCCAGCAGCAAAGTCGGAAGACAGGGCGGCAATCAGCCCCAGCATTTT.

This clone occurred once. The gene calls are TRBV6-2 or TRBV6-3 and TRBJ2-1; 8 bases line up with TRBD2. The CDR3 is made up of 17 amino acids. CDR1 is MNHEY and CDR2 is SVGEGT in the germline V gene. J lost 1 base, V lost 2 bases, and 7 bases had no gene match. As DNA, the CDR3 is TGTGCCAGCAGTTACGCCCGGACGGGGGGGTCCTACAATGAGCAGTTCTTC. This sequence encodes CASSYARTGGSYNEQFF.

This sequence joins TRBV5-5 and TRBJ2-3; D uncertain. The length of the CDR3 is 14 residues. The V end was cut by 0 bases, the J end by 2 bases, with 7 bases between. Germline CDR1 and CDR2: SGHKS and YYEKEE (reference sequence). CDR3 nucleotides: TGTGCCAGCAGCTTGGGGCAGGCCACAGATACGCAGTATTTT. Its protein product is CASSLGQATDTQYF.

The chain links TRBV5-6 to TRBJ1-1; possibly TRBD1 for D (6 bases). V was shortened by 0 bases and J by 5 bases, with 11 bases between the two germline ends. CDR1 SGHDT and CDR2 YYEEEE come from the germline V gene. This CDR3 comprises 14 residues. This CDR3 is CASSLGRGGTEAFF. The CDR3 DNA follows: TGTGCCAGCAGCTTGGGCAGGGGAGGGACTGAAGCTTTCTTT.

The CDR3: CASSLAADSTGQYF. CDR3 bases: TGTGCCAGCAGCTTAGCGGCAGACTCGACAGGGCAGTACTTC. The chain is built from TRBV11-1 and TRBJ2-7, with a weak D call TRBD1 (6 bases). Trimming stripped 0 bases from V and 9 bases from J, with 15 bases between. Per the germline V gene, CDR1 is SGHAT and CDR2 is FQDESV (reference sequence). The CDR3 length is 14 residues.

The gene calls are TRBV29-1 and TRBJ2-2; TRBD1 aligns across 8 bases. The CDR3 totals 14 residues. Germline trimming cut 3 bases from V and 3 bases from J; bases unmatched to any gene: 3. The germline V gene has CDR1 SQVTM and CDR2 ANQGSEA. Here the CDR3 reads CSVDPGGYTGELFF. The DNA of the CDR3 is TGCAGCGTTGACCCAGGGGGCTACACCGGGGAGCTGTTTTTT.

This CDR3 reads CASRTPGSYNEQFF. CDR3 nucleotide sequence: TGTGCCAGCAGGACCCCAGGGTCCTACAATGAGCAGTTCTTC. The V call is TRBV6-5, the J call TRBJ2-1; perhaps TRBD1 as D (5 bases). Germline assignment: CDR1 MNHEY and CDR2 SVGAGI. With 6 bases removed from V and 1 base from J, the gap between germline ends came to 10 bases. The CDR3 sequence is 14 residues long.

The chain has TRBV28 and TRBJ1-4, with unresolved D. CDR1 is MDHEN, CDR2 SYDVKM, per germline. V lost 6 bases and J 4 bases, leaving 12 bases between the germline ends. The CDR3 runs 14 residues. The CDR3 protein is CASSQATYNEKLFF. As DNA, the CDR3 is TGTGCCAGCAGCCAGGCTACTTATAATGAAAAACTGTTTTTT.

V gene TRBV7-9 combines with J gene TRBJ1-4; a weak D match, TRBD1 (6 bases). V lost 0 bases to trimming and J lost 6 bases, with 14 bases between them. The CDR3 has 16 residues. Germline V gives CDR1 SEHNR, CDR2 FQNEAQ (reference sequence). The CDR3 bases are TGTGCCAGCAGCTTAGCCTCCGGGACATTTCATGAAAAACTGTTTTTT. Its protein is CASSLASGTFHEKLFF.

This chain uses TRBV27 with TRBJ1-4; maybe TRBD1 (6 bases). Per the germline V gene, CDR1 is MNHEY and CDR2 is SMNVEV (reference sequence). This CDR3 is built from 15 residues. V gave up 7 bases and J gave up 7 bases, with 19 bases separating them. CDR3 loop: CASMSLGGGGEKLFF. CDR3 DNA: TGTGCCAGCATGTCCCTGGGGGGGGGCGGTGAAAAACTGTTTTTT. Based on the CDR3 plus reference TRBV27 and TRBJ1-4, the full variable domain is EAQVTQNPRYLITVTGKKLTVTCSQNMNHEYMSWYRQDPGLGLRQIYYSMNVEVTDKGDVPEGYKVSRKEKRNFPLILESPSPNQTSLYFCASMSLGGGGEKLFFGSGTQLSVL.

This clone was seen a handful of times. V usage is TRBV2 and J usage is TRBJ1-5; D gene unclear. With 6 bases removed from V and 7 bases from J, the gap between germline ends came to 13 bases. CDR1 is SNHLY and CDR2 is FYNNEI in the germline V gene. The CDR3 has 13 amino acids. CDR3 bases: TGTGCCAGCAGGGTCGGGTTCGACCAGCCCCAGCATTTT. Its protein product is CASRVGFDQPQHF.

The chain uses TRBV7-6 and TRBJ1-6; TRBD1 might be the D (6 bases). Trimming stripped 1 base from V and 8 bases from J, with 15 bases between. Germline V gene sequence: CDR1 SGHVS, CDR2 FNYEAQ. CDR3 size: 16 residues. CDR3 in DNA: TGTGCCAGCAGCTTAGTTCCACAGGGAAATGATTCACCCCTCCACTTT. Encoded protein: CASSLVPQGNDSPLHF.

The chain couples TRBV6-5 to TRBJ1-1; the D is unclear. The V gene's germline CDR1 is MNHEY and CDR2 SVGAGI. This CDR3 is 13 amino acids long. Deletions cut 3 bases from V and 3 bases from J, with 8 bases between. CDR3 sequence: CASSYRRDTEAFF. CDR3 coding DNA: TGTGCCAGCAGTTATAGGAGGGACACTGAAGCTTTCTTT.